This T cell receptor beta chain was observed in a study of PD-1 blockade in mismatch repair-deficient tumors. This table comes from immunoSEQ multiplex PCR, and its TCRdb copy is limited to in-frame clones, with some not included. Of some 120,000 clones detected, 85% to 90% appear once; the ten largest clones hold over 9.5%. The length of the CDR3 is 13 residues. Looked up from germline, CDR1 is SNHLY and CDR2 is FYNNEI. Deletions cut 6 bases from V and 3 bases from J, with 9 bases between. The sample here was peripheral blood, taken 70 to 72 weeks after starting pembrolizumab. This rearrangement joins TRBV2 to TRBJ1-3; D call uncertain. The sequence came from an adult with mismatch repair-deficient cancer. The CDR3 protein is CASSPNSGNTIYF. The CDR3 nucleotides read TGTGCCAGCAGCCCAAACAGTGGAAACACCATATATTTT.